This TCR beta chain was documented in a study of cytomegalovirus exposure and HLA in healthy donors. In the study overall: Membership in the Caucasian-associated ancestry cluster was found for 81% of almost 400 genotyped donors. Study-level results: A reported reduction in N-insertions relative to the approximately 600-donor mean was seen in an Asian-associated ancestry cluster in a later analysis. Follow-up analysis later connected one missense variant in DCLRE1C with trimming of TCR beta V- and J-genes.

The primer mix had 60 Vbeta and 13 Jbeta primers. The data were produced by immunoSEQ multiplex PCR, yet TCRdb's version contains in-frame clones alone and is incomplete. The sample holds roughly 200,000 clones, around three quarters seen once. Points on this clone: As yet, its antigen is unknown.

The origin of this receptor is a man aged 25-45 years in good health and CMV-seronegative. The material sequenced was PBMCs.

CDR3 sequence (DNA): TGTGCCAGCAGGGCACCTGGACTAGCGGGAGCCGAGACCCAGTACTTC. This sequence encodes CASRAPGLAGAETQYF. The rearrangement links TRBV28 to TRBJ2-5; 13 bases align to TRBD2. The V and J ends lost 6 bases and 5 bases, in that order; junction bases with no gene match: 9. The CDR3 contains 16 residues. Germline assignment: CDR1 MDHEN and CDR2 SYDVKM. The full variable domain, its missing parts supplied by reference TRBV28 and TRBJ2-5, is DVKVTQSSRYLVKRTGEKVFLECVQDMDHENMFWYRQDPGLGLRLIYFSYDVKMKEKGDIPEGYSVSREKKERFSLILESASTNQTSMYLCASRAPGLAGAETQYFGPGTRLLVL.